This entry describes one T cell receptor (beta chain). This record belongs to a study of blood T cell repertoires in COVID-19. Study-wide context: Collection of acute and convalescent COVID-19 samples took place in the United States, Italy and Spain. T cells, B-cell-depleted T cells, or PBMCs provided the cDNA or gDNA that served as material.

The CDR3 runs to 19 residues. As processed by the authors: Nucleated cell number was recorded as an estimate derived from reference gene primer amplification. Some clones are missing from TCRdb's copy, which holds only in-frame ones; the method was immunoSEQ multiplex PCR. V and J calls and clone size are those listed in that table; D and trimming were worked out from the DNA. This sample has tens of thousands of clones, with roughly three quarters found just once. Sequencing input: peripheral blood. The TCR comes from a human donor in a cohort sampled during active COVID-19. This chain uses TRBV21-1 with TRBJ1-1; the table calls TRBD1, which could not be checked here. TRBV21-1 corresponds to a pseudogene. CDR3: CASSKLRDTNPFCMPVAFF. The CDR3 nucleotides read TGTGCCAGCAGCAAACTCCGGGACACCAACCCTTTTTGTATGCCGGTGGCTTTCTTT.